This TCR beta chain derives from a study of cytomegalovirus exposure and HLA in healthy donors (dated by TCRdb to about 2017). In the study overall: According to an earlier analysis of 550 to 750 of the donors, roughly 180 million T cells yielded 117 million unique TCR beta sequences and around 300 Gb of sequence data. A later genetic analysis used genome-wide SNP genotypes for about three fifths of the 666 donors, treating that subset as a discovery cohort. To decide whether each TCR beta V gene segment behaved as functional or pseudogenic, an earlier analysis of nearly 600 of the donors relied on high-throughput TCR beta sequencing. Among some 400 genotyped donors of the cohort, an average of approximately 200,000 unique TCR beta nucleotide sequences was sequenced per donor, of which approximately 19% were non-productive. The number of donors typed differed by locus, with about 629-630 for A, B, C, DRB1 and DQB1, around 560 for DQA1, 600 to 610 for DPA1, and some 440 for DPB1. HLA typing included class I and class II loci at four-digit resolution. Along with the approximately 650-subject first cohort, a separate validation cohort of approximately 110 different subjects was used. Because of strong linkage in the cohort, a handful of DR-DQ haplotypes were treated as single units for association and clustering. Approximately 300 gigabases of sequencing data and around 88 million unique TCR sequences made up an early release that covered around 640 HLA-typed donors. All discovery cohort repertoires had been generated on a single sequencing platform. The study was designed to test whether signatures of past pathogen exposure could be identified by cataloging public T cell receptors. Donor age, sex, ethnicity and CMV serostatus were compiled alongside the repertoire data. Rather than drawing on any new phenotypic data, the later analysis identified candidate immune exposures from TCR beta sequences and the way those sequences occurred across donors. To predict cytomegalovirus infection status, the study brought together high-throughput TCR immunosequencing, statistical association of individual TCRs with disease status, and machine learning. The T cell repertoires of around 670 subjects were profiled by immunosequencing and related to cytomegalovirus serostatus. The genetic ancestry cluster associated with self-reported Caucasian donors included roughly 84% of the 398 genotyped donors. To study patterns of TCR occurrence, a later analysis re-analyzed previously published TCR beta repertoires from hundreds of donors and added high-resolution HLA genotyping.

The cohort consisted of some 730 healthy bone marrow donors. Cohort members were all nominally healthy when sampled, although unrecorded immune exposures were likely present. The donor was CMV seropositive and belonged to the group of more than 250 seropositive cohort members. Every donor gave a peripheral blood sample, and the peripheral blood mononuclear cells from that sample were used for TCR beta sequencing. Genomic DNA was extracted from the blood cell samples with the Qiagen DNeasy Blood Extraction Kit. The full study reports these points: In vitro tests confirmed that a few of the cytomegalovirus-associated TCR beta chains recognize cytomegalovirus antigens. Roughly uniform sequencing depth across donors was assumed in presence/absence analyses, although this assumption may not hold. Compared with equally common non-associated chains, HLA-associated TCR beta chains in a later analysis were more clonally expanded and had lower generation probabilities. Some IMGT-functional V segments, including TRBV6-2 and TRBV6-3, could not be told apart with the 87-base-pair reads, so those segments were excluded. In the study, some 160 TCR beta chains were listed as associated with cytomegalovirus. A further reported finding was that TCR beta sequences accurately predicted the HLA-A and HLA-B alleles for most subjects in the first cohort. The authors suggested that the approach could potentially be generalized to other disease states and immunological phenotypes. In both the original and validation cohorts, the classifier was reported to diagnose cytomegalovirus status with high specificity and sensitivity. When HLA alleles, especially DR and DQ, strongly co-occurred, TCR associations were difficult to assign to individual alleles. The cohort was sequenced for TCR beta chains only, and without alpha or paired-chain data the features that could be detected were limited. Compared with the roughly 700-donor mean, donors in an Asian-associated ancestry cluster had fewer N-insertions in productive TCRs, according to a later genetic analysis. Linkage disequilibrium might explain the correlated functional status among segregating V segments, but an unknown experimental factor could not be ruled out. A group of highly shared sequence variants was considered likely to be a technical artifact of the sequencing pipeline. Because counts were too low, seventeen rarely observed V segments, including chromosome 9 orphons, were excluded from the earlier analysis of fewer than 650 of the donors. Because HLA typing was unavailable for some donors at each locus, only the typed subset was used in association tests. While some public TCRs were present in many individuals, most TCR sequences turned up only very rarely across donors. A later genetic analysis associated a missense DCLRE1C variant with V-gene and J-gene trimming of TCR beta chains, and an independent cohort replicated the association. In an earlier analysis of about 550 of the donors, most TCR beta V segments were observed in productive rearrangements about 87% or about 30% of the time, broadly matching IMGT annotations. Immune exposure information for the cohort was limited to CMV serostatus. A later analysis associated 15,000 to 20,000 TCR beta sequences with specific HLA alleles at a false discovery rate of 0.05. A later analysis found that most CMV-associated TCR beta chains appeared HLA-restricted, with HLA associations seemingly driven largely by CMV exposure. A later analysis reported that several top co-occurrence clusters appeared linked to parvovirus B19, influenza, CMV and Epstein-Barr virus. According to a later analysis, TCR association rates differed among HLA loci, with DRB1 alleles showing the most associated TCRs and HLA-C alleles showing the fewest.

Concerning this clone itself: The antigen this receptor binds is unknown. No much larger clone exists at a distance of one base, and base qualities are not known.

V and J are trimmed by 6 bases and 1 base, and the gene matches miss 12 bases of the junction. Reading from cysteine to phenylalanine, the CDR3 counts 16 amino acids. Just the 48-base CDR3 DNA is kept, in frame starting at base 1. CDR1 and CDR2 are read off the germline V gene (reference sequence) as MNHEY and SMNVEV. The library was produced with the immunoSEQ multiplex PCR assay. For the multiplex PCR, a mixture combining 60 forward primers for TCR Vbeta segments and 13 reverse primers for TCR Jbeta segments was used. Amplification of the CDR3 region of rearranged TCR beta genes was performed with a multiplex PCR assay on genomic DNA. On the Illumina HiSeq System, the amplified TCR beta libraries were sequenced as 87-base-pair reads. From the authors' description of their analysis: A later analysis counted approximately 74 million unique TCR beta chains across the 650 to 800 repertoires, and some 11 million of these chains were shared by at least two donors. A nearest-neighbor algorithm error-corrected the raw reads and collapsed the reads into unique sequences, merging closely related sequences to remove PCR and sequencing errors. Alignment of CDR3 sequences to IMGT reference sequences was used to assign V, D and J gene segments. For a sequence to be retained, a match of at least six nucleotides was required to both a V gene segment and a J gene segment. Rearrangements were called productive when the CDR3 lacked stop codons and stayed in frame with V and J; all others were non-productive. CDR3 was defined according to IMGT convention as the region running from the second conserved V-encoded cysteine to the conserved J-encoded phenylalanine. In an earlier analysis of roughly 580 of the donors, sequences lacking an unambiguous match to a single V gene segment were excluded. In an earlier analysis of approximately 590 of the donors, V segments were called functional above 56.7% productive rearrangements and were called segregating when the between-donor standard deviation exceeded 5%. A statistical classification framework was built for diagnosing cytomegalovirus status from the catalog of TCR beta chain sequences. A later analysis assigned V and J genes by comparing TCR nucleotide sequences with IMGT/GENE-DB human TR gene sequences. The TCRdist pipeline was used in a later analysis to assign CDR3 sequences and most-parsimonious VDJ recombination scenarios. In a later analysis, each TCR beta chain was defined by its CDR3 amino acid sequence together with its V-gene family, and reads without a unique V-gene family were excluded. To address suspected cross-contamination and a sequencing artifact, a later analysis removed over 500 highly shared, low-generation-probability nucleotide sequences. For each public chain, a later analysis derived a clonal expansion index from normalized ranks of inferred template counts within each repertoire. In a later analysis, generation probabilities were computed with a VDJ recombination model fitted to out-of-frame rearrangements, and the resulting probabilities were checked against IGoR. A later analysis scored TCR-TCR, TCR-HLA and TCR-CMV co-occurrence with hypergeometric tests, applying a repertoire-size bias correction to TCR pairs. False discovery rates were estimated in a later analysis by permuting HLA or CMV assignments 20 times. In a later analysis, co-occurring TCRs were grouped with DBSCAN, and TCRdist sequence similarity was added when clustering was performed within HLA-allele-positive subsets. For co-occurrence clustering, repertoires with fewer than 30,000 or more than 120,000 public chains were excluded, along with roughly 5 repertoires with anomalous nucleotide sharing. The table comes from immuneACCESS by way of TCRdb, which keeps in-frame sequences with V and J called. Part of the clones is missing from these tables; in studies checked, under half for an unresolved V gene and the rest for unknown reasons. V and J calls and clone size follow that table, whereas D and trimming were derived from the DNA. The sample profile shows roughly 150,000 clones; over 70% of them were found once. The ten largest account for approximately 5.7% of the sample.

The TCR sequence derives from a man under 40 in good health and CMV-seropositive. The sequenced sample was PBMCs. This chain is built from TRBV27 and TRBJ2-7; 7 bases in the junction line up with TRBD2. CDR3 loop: CASSSFGGDPSYEQYF. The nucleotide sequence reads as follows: TGTGCCAGCAGCTCCTTTGGGGGGGACCCTTCCTACGAGCAGTACTTC.